The clone carrying this T cell receptor (beta chain) turned up a few times. Its antigen is unknown. Clones were sequenced by immunoSEQ multiplex PCR, and TCRdb holds only the in-frame ones, with some missing. The repertoire has under 65,000 clones, roughly nine tenths of them found once; the top ten carry roughly 8%. Germline values: CDR1 LGHNT, CDR2 FRNRAP. V lost 5 bases and J 5 bases, leaving 18 bases between the germline ends. CDR3 length: 16 amino acids. This sample is part of a study of cytomegalovirus exposure and HLA in healthy donors. Study-wide findings and caveats: Overall, approximately 150 TCR beta chains were annotated as cytomegalovirus-associated. In a later analysis, first-cohort TCR clusters were found to tend to co-occur in the 130 or so validation repertoires.

The chain couples TRBV12-5 to TRBJ2-2, with D possibly matching TRBD2 (5 bases). The source is a woman between 18 and 29 years old in good health and CMV-seropositive. The sample taken for sequencing was PBMCs. As DNA, the CDR3 is TGTGCTAGTGGTAGCGGTCCTTCCCTTCTTACCGGGGAGCTGTTTTTT. Translating it yields CASGSGPSLLTGELFF.